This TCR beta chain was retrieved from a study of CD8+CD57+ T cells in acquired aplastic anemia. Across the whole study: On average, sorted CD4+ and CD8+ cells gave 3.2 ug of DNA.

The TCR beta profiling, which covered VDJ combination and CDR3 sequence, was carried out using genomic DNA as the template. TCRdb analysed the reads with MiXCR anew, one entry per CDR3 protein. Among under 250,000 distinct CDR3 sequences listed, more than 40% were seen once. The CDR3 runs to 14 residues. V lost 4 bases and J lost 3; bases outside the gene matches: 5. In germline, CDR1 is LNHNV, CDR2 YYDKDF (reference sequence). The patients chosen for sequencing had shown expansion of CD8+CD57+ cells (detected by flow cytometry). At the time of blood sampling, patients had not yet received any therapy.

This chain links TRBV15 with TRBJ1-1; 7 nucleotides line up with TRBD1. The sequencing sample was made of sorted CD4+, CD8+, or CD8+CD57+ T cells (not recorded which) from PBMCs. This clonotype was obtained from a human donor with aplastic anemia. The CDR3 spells CATSTRQGDTEAFF. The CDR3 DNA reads TGTGCCACCAGCACGCGACAGGGCGACACTGAAGCTTTCTTT.